The 18 T cell receptor beta chains below were found in one sample sequenced in a study of CD8 T cells in ankylosing spondylitis. For these receptors, no antigen is known. Study-wide points: What appeared characteristic of ankylosing spondylitis blood was a TCR beta motif of eight highly homologous variants.

Using its own MiXCR run on the 5' RACE reads, TCRdb lists one record per CDR3 protein. Among 650,000 to 800,000 distinct CDR3 sequences listed, around 17% were seen once. Specimen: blood, either unsorted or a sorted T cell fraction (not recorded which). These receptor sequences come from a male donor with ankylosing spondylitis.

This clonotype has at least ten counts. The genes are TRBV29-1 and TRBJ2-2; D call uncertain. The CDR3 runs to 11 residues. V lost 1 base, J lost 6 bases, and 3 bases lay in between. CDR1 is SQVTM and CDR2 is ANQGSEA in the germline V gene. The CDR3 here is CSVEAAGELFF. The DNA for the CDR3 is TGCAGCGTTGAAGCGGCCGGGGAGCTGTTTTTT.

J is TRBJ2-1 and V is TRBV5-1; maybe TRBD2 (6 bases). The CDR3 runs 14 residues. Trimming pared 3 bases from V and 2 bases from J, leaving 9 bases between. The V gene's germline CDR1 is SGHRS and CDR2 YFSETQ. In DNA, the CDR3 is TGCGCCAGCAGCTCCACGGGGGCCTACAATGAGCAGTTCTTC. Translating it yields CASSSTGAYNEQFF. Using reference TRBV5-1 and TRBJ2-1 for the parts outside the CDR3, the full variable domain is KAGVTQTPRYLIKTRGQQVTLSCSPISGHRSVSWYQQTPGQGLQFLFEYFSETQRNKGNFPGRFSGRQFSNSRSEMNVSTLELGDSALYLCASSSTGAYNEQFFGPGTRLTVL.

The V call is TRBV7-2, the J call TRBJ2-1, with 7 bases lining up with TRBD1. Looked up from germline, CDR1 is SGHTA and CDR2 is FQGNSA. The CDR3 is 14 amino acids. V shed 1 base and J 6 bases; nucleotides not matched to a gene: 3. The CDR3 DNA is TGTGCCAGCAGCTTAGATCCAGGGGGCAATGAGCAGTTCTTC. It yields the protein CASSLDPGGNEQFF.

In this sample, this clonotype turned up a few times. This chain joins TRBV6-1 and TRBJ1-5; 8 positions agree with TRBD1. CDR3 length: 14 amino acids. Germline-derived CDR1 and CDR2 are MNHNS and SASEGT. J gave up 2 bases and V 10 bases, and 7 bases lay outside the gene matches. In DNA, the CDR3 is TGTGCCACCCAGCTGACAGGGGGCAATCAGCCCCAGCATTTT. This translates into CATQLTGGNQPQHF.

This chain joins TRBV9 and TRBJ1-6, with D perhaps matching TRBD1 (6 bases). The V and J ends lost 5 bases and 4 bases respectively, with 19 bases between them. This CDR3 spans 17 amino acids. Germline CDR1 is SGDLS and CDR2 is YYNGEE. CDR3 loop: CASSADVRGGYNSPLHF. The CDR3 DNA is TGTGCCAGCAGTGCGGACGTCCGAGGGGGTTATAATTCACCCCTCCACTTT.

The sample holds a few counts of this clonotype. The V and J genes are TRBV29-1 and TRBJ2-2, with 7 bases that match TRBD2. Germline assignment: CDR1 SQVTM and CDR2 ANQGSEA. The CDR3 totals 13 residues. V trimming: 7 bases; J trimming: 7 bases; junction bases outside the gene matches: 9. The CDR3 reads CSAEAREGGELFF. The CDR3, as DNA: TGCAGCGCCGAGGCGAGGGAGGGCGGGGAGCTGTTTTTT.

This clonotype showed up just a few times. This rearrangement joins TRBV18 to TRBJ1-4; 9 bases are a match to TRBD1. The CDR3 is 18 residues long. Germline trimming cut 2 bases from V and 0 bases from J; bases unmatched to any gene: 7. CDR1 and CDR2 from the germline V gene are KGHSH and LQKENI. CDR3 sequence reads: CASSPYSTGGATNEKLFF. CDR3 nucleotides: TGTGCCAGCTCACCATATTCGACAGGGGGAGCAACTAATGAAAAACTGTTTTTT.

This chain links TRBV4-1 with TRBJ1-2; D may be TRBD1 (5 bases). The CDR3 has 14 amino acids. Germline V gene lookup returns CDR1 MGHRA and CDR2 YSYEKL. The V and J ends lost 4 bases and 4 bases respectively, with 13 bases between them. In DNA, the CDR3 is TGCGCCAGCAGCCTCGACAGAGAGACCTATGGCTACACCTTC. This sequence encodes CASSLDRETYGYTF.

This clonotype showed up many times. J is TRBJ2-7 and V is TRBV20-1; no reliable D call. V lost 1 base and J 4 bases, leaving 2 bases between the germline ends. Germline loops: CDR1 DFQATT, CDR2 SNEGSKA (reference sequence). The CDR3 sequence is 10 residues long. The CDR3 protein is CSARAYEQYF. The CDR3 nucleotides are TGCAGTGCTAGAGCTTACGAGCAGTACTTC.

This clonotype was seen a handful of times. The rearrangement joins TRBV6-5 to TRBJ2-2; TRBD1 might be the D (6 bases). The V and J ends lost 5 bases and 2 bases respectively, with 15 bases between them. The CDR3 consists of 16 residues. Germline V CDR1 and CDR2: MNHEY, SVGAGI. In DNA, the CDR3 is TGTGCCAGCAGTAACCCGGGACAAATAAACACCGGGGAGCTGTTTTTT. Translation: CASSNPGQINTGELFF.

The V gene is TRBV7-8, the J gene TRBJ2-7; no clear D gene. V was pared by 5 bases and J by 5 bases, with 16 bases between. There are 14 residues in the CDR3. The germline CDR1 and CDR2 sequences are SGHVS and FQNEAQ. CDR3 DNA sequence: TGTGCCAGCAGCATTGGGTCCGATTGGGACGAGCAGTACTTC. Residues: CASSIGSDWDEQYF.

The CDR3 sequence: CSVELASGSFNEQFF. CDR3 DNA: TGCAGCGTTGAGTTGGCTAGCGGGAGTTTCAATGAGCAGTTCTTC. The chain is built from TRBV29-1 and TRBJ2-1; the match to TRBD2 covers 10 bases. V lost 3 bases, J lost 6 bases, and 8 bases stayed unmatched. Germline V gene data show CDR1 as SQVTM and CDR2 as ANQGSEA. The CDR3 consists of 15 residues.

The V and J genes are TRBV5-1 and TRBJ1-5; D gene ambiguous. The ends were cut back, 0 bases at V and 7 bases at J, with 8 bases in the middle. Looked up from germline, CDR1 is SGHRS and CDR2 is YFSETQ. The CDR3 has 13 residues. CDR3 DNA: TGCGCCAGCAGCTTGGATGCGGTGCAGCCCCAGCATTTT. This sequence encodes CASSLDAVQPQHF. The full variable domain, with the rest looked up from reference TRBV5-1 and TRBJ1-5, is KAGVTQTPRYLIKTRGQQVTLSCSPISGHRSVSWYQQTPGQGLQFLFEYFSETQRNKGNFPGRFSGRQFSNSRSEMNVSTLELGDSALYLCASSLDAVQPQHFGDGTRLSIL.

This clonotype showed up just a few times. The gene calls are TRBV6-1 and TRBJ1-2, with 8 nucleotides matching TRBD1. This CDR3 spans 15 amino acids. V lost 1 base, J lost 4 bases, and 5 bases stayed unmatched. Germline CDR1 reads MNHNS; CDR2 reads SASEGT. In DNA form, the CDR3 reads TGTGCCAGCAGTGAAGGGGGGGGACAGGTCTATGGCTACACCTTC. Encoded protein: CASSEGGGQVYGYTF.

V is TRBV12-5 and J is TRBJ1-1; TRBD1 is a possible D gene (5 bases). Looked up from germline, CDR1 is LGHNT and CDR2 is FRNRAP. CDR3 length: 14 amino acids. The germline V and J ends were trimmed by 7 bases and 1 base, with 13 bases remaining between them. The CDR3 nucleotides read TGTGCTAGTGCCCGAGGGGTACGGAACACTGAAGCTTTCTTT. This translates into CASARGVRNTEAFF.

This clonotype was counted only a few times. The J gene is TRBJ1-1, the V gene TRBV10-3, with D possibly being TRBD1 (6 bases). The CDR3 is made up of 13 amino acids. Germline values: CDR1 ENHRY, CDR2 SYGVKD. The V and J ends lost 3 bases and 3 bases respectively, with 8 bases between them. CDR3 protein: CAISDRGYTEAFF. Here the CDR3 DNA reads TGTGCCATCAGTGACAGGGGCTACACTGAAGCTTTCTTT.

The genes are TRBV12-3 or TRBV12-4 and TRBJ1-2, with 7 bases lining up with TRBD1. The CDR3 has 14 residues. Unmatched junction bases numbered 5, after V lost 3 bases and J lost 4 bases. The chain's CDR3 is CASSFTGDGYGYTF. CDR3 DNA: TGTGCCAGCAGTTTCACAGGGGATGGCTATGGCTACACCTTC.

The V call is TRBV3-1, the J call TRBJ1-1; D is uncertain. V was shortened by 0 bases and J by 5 bases, with 7 bases between the two germline ends. Germline V gene sequence: CDR1 LGHDT, CDR2 YNNKEL (reference sequence). The CDR3 runs 13 residues. CDR3 loop: CASSQDAQTEAFF. DNA for the CDR3: TGTGCCAGCAGCCAAGATGCGCAGACTGAAGCTTTCTTT.